A single sample gave rise to the 2 T cell receptor beta chains below, sequenced in a study of response to subunit inactivated influenza vaccine. Each CDR3 protein gets one entry after TCRdb re-called the RT-PCR reads with MiXCR. The repertoire includes around 760,000 distinct CDR3 sequences, roughly 13% of them detected once, and 5.5% to 7% sits in the top ten. The specimen was PBMCs from blood, collected about 14 days before vaccination. These receptors were obtained from a man aged 50-60 years who received an inactivated influenza vaccine.

This clonotype was counted between two and nine times. The chain links TRBV27 to TRBJ2-7; 7 bases match TRBD1. V gave up 5 bases and J gave up 3 bases; unmatched junction bases: 10. Germline V gene sequence: CDR1 MNHEY, CDR2 SMNVEV (reference sequence). The CDR3 spans 15 residues. In DNA, the CDR3 is TGTGCCAGCAGTGACCGGACAGGCGACTACTACGAGCAGTACTTC. This translates into CASSDRTGDYYEQYF.

There are a few counts of this clonotype. The DNA is left out, because the CDR3 cannot be placed on it with certainty; the CDR3 is given as TCRdb lists it. CDR3 loop: CSVDSSGQNYGYTF. This chain joins TRBV29-1 and TRBJ1-2; the listed D gene, TRBD1, was not tested against the DNA. The CDR3 spans 14 amino acids, including both terminal residues. Germline CDR1 SQVTM, CDR2 ANQGSEA.